This TCR beta chain was retrieved from a study of blood T cell repertoires in COVID-19. As for the study in general: The samples span acute and convalescent COVID-19 from the United States, Italy and Spain. PBMCs, B-cell-depleted T cells, or T cells were the source of the cDNA or gDNA that made up the material.

A remark on this clone: The same CDR3 is also encoded by other DNA sequences in this sample.

V shed 0 bases and J shed 2 bases, with 10 bases lying between them. Looked up from germline, CDR1 is SGHVS and CDR2 is FQNEAQ. The CDR3 extends over 15 amino acids. Patients in Seattle were enrolled during active infection, then followed longitudinally. Per the original data handling: Amplification of reference gene primers provided the estimated nucleated cell counts. The assay was immunoSEQ multiplex PCR, and TCRdb's table has in-frame clones only and misses some. Clone size and the V and J calls come from that table; the DNA yielded D and trimming. The sample records around 100,000 clones, roughly 76% being singletons.

Sequenced input: peripheral blood. This receptor was identified in a man at least 80 years old with COVID-19, enrolled during active disease. This chain uses TRBV7-8 with TRBJ1-1; D remains ambiguous. For the CDR3, the DNA is TGTGCCAGCAGCTTAGCCGGAGGTGGAAACACTGAAGCTTTCTTT. Its translation is CASSLAGGGNTEAFF.